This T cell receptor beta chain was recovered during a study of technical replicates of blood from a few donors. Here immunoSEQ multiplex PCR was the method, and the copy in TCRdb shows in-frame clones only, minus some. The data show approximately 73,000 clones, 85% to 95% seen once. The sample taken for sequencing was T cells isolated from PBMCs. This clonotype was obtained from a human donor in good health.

This CDR3 is CASSGAGGGHEQFF. Written as DNA, the CDR3 is TGTGCCAGCAGTGGGGCGGGAGGGGGGCATGAGCAGTTCTTC. The rearrangement uses TRBV25-1 and TRBJ2-1; 9 positions match TRBD2. Trimming at V came to 4 bases and at J to 8 bases, leaving 6 bases not matched to a gene. This CDR3 has 14 residues. Germline CDR1 MGHDK, CDR2 SYGVNS.